Sequencing of this T cell receptor beta chain was carried out in a study of T-cell reconstitution after alpha-beta-depleted transplantation in children. The library targeted TCRbeta and was prepared with unique molecular identifiers. MiXCR was run by TCRdb on the PCR reads, yielding one entry per CDR3 protein. Seen here are almost 400,000 distinct CDR3 sequences, about a fifth observed once, and the top ten hold 3% to 4%. Trimming cost V 3 bases and J 9 bases, with 12 bases left between them. The CDR3 runs 13 residues. This clonotype came up a few times. The TCR comes from a human donor who donated a stem cell graft to a child with acute myeloid leukemia. The V gene is TRBV12-3 or TRBV12-4, the J gene TRBJ2-1; D not certain. This material consisted of PBMCs from the stem cell graft donor, taken from the stem cell graft. The CDR3 DNA reads as TGTGCCAGCAGTTTCGTCCCCGGTTTTGAGCAGTTCTTC. Its protein product is CASSFVPGFEQFF.